This T cell receptor beta chain was obtained from a study of long-term antiretroviral therapy in people with HIV. A remark on this clone: Its antigen is currently unknown.

Study-level points and caveats: After ART, diversity increased yet remained lower than transplant donor controls.

The assay, immunoSEQ v3.0, was run at survey level. Only in-frame clones appear in the TCRdb table, and some are missing; sequencing was by immunoSEQ multiplex PCR. The data show about 50,000 clones, with 84% seen just once and 2.5% to 3.5% held by the top ten. Trimming at V came to 5 bases and at J to 6 bases, leaving 8 bases not matched to a gene. Per the germline V gene, CDR1 is SGHTA and CDR2 is FQGNSA. The CDR3 sequence is 15 residues long. The chain is built from TRBV7-2 and TRBJ2-1; 9 nucleotides line up with TRBD2. The TCR was taken from a woman between 18 and 29 years old with HIV. The specimen comprised unsorted PBMCs, sampled 0.8 years after starting antiretroviral therapy. This chain's CDR3 is CASSPTSGWSNEQFF. The CDR3 nucleotides are TGTGCCAGCAGCCCAACTAGCGGGTGGTCCAATGAGCAGTTCTTC.